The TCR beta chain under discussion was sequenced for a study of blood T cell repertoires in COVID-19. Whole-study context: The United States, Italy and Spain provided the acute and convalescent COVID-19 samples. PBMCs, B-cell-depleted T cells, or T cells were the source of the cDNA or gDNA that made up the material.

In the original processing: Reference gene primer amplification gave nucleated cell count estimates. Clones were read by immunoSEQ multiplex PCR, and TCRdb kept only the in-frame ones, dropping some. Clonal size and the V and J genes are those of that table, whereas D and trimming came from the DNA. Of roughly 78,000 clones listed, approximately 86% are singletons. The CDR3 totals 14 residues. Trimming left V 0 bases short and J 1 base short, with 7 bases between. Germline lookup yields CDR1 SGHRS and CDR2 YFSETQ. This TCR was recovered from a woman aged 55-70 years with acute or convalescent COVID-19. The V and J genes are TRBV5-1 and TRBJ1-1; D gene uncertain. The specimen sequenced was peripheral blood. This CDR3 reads CASSLESGNTEAFF. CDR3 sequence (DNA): TGCGCCAGCAGCTTGGAGTCGGGGAACACTGAAGCTTTCTTT.